A single sample gave rise to the 20 T cell receptor beta chains below, sequenced in a study of cytomegalovirus exposure and HLA in healthy donors. A multiplex PCR was run with 60 Vbeta primers and 13 Jbeta primers. This table comes from immunoSEQ multiplex PCR, and its TCRdb copy is limited to in-frame clones, with some not included. This table has approximately 100,000 clones, 70% to 85% appearing once. Specimen: PBMCs. The receptor set was obtained from a woman aged 35 to 49 in good health and CMV-seronegative.

J is TRBJ2-3 and V is TRBV4-3, with D tentatively TRBD1 (5 bases). The germline V gene encodes CDR1 LGHNA and CDR2 YSLEER. Trimming removed 0 bases from V and 6 bases from J, with 7 bases in between. CDR3 size: 13 residues. The CDR3 reads CASSQDKGDTQYF. The CDR3 nucleotides are TGCGCCAGCAGCCAAGATAAGGGGGATACGCAGTATTTT.

The V and J genes are TRBV5-8 and TRBJ2-2; 10 bases line up with TRBD2. CDR1 and CDR2 (germline): SGHTS, YDEGEE. This CDR3 has 15 residues. V was clipped by 4 bases and J by 4 bases; unmatched bases: 4. The CDR3 bases are TGTGCCAGCAGCGCCGGACTAGCGGCCACCGGGGAGCTGTTTTTT. Amino acids: CASSAGLAATGELFF. Full variable domain (rest looked up from reference TRBV5-8 and TRBJ2-2): EAGVTQSPTHLIKTRGQQATLRCSPISGHTSVYWYQQALGLGLQFLLWYDEGEERNRGNFPPRFSGRQFPNYSSELNVNALELEDSALYLCASSAGLAATGELFFGEGSRLTVL.

The chain couples TRBV9 to TRBJ2-1; 10 bases align to TRBD1. The CDR3 covers 14 residues. Germline V lookup: CDR1 SGDLS, CDR2 YYNGEE. V lost 4 bases to trimming and J lost 7 bases; unmatched junction nucleotides: 5. This CDR3 is CASSPWDRGNEQFF. The CDR3 nucleotides read TGTGCCAGCAGCCCCTGGGACAGGGGAAATGAGCAGTTCTTC.

The V call is TRBV5-8, the J call TRBJ2-7, with TRBD1 identical over 9 bases. The V gene's germline CDR1 is SGHTS and CDR2 YDEGEE. The CDR3 covers 13 residues. V lost 5 bases to trimming and J lost 6 bases; unmatched junction nucleotides: 6. Here the CDR3 DNA reads TGTGCCAGCAGGGACAGGGGCGTCGCCGAGCAGTACTTC. It yields the protein CASRDRGVAEQYF.

The chain recombines TRBV2 with TRBJ1-1; D is possibly TRBD1 (5 bases). Deletions cut 4 bases from V and 8 bases from J, with 14 bases between. The CDR3 is 13 amino acids. Germline V gene data show CDR1 as SNHLY and CDR2 as FYNNEI. This CDR3 reads CASSGGRVGEAFF. Written as DNA, the CDR3 is TGTGCCAGCAGTGGGGGCCGAGTGGGCGAAGCTTTCTTT.

This chain joins TRBV6-1 and TRBJ2-6, with TRBD1 matching over 7 bases. Germline trimming cut 8 bases from V and 1 base from J; bases unmatched to any gene: 2. The CDR3 contains 14 residues. Germline V gene lookup returns CDR1 MNHNS and CDR2 SASEGT. CDR3 DNA: TGTGCCAGCTTACAGGGGTCTGGGGCCAACGTCCTGACTTTC. Translated, it gives CASLQGSGANVLTF.

Turning to this clone: At one boundary the junction diverges from the germline segment, which might be a read error. The V gene is TRBV7-9, the J gene TRBJ2-4; weak D call: TRBD1 (6 bases). This CDR3 contains 16 residues. CDR1 and CDR2 (germline): SEHNR, FQNEAQ (reference sequence). CDR3 protein: CSSSLGAGVAKNIQYF. CDR3 nucleotides: TGTTCCAGCAGCTTAGGGGCAGGGGTAGCCAAAAACATTCAGTACTTC.

This chain links TRBV21-1 with TRBJ2-2; the table names TRBD2, a call not compared with the DNA. TRBV21-1 is described as a pseudogene. The CDR3 totals 21 residues. The CDR3 protein is CASSRGGPRGRGGVNTGELFF. CDR3 coding DNA: TGTGCCAGCAGCAGGGGAGGGCCCCGGGGGAGGGGGGGAGTGAACACCGGGGAGCTGTTTTTT.

The rearrangement uses TRBV5-1 and TRBJ1-2, with a weak D call TRBD1 (6 bases). CDR1 SGHRS and CDR2 YFSETQ come from the germline V gene. Trimming pared 0 bases from V and 2 bases from J, leaving 23 bases between. The CDR3 is 19 residues long. The chain's CDR3 is CASSLEGWGPRGDNYGYTF. CDR3 sequence (DNA): TGCGCCAGCAGCTTGGAAGGTTGGGGGCCCAGGGGTGACAACTATGGCTACACCTTC.

The chain joins TRBV6-6 to TRBJ2-2; TRBD2 is a possible D gene (6 bases). There are 10 residues in the CDR3. The V and J ends lost 8 bases and 8 bases respectively, with 6 bases between them. Germline V gene lookup returns CDR1 MNHNY and CDR2 SVGAGI (reference sequence). The CDR3 bases are TGTGCCAGCGGGACTGGGGAGCTGTTTTTT. It translates to CASGTGELFF.

The chain joins TRBV7-6 to TRBJ2-5; a possible D gene is TRBD1 (5 bases). Trimming stripped 1 base from V and 3 bases from J, with 9 bases between. The CDR3 loop spans 14 amino acids. CDR1 and CDR2 from the germline V gene are SGHVS and FNYEAQ. This CDR3 reads CASSLGTWEETQYF. The CDR3 DNA reads TGTGCCAGCAGCTTAGGGACATGGGAAGAGACCCAGTACTTC.

The J gene is TRBJ2-3, the V gene TRBV18, with TRBD2 matching over 13 bases. The CDR3 is 17 amino acids. J gave up 5 bases and V 6 bases, and 11 bases lay outside the gene matches. Germline lookup yields CDR1 KGHSH and CDR2 LQKENI. For the CDR3, the DNA is TGTGCCAGCTCGCAAGGACTAGCGGGGGCCGTCGTAGATACGCAGTATTTT. As protein: CASSQGLAGAVVDTQYF.

The rearrangement links TRBV5-1 to TRBJ2-7; D unresolved. The V gene's germline CDR1 is SGHRS and CDR2 YFSETQ. The V and J ends lost 3 bases and 5 bases respectively, with 12 bases between them. The length of the CDR3 is 13 residues. In DNA, the CDR3 is TGCGCCAGCAGCTCCTTGGCAGTCGACGAGCAGTACTTC. Amino acid sequence: CASSSLAVDEQYF. Combining the CDR3 with reference TRBV5-1 and TRBJ2-7 gives the whole variable domain KAGVTQTPRYLIKTRGQQVTLSCSPISGHRSVSWYQQTPGQGLQFLFEYFSETQRNKGNFPGRFSGRQFSNSRSEMNVSTLELGDSALYLCASSSLAVDEQYFGPGTRLTVT.

The CDR3 DNA sequence: TGTGCCAGTAGCCTCGGTAGCCTGAACACTGAAGCTTTCTTT. Amino acid sequence: CASSLGSLNTEAFF. The genes are TRBV19 and TRBJ1-1; D remains ambiguous. This CDR3 has 14 amino acids. V was clipped by 6 bases and J by 0 bases, with 11 bases between them. Germline CDR1 is LNHDA and CDR2 is SQIVND (reference sequence).

The V and J genes are TRBV27 and TRBJ1-2; 7 bases are shared with TRBD1. The CDR3 loop spans 15 amino acids. With V trimmed by 6 bases and J by 8 bases, 15 bases remained unmatched. Per the germline V gene, CDR1 is MNHEY and CDR2 is SMNVEV (reference sequence). The CDR3 reads CASSPSGTETRGYTF. The DNA for the CDR3 is TGTGCCAGCAGCCCCTCCGGGACAGAAACTCGGGGCTACACCTTC.

The V and J genes are TRBV10-3 and TRBJ2-1, with TRBD1 matching over 7 bases. Germline V gene lookup returns CDR1 ENHRY and CDR2 SYGVKD. CDR3 length equals 15 residues. V shed 4 bases, J shed 10 bases, and the junction held 13 bases outside the gene matches. The CDR3: CAISGEGAVYEEQFF. DNA for the CDR3: TGTGCCATCAGTGGAGAGGGGGCTGTATATGAAGAGCAGTTCTTC.

This clone was found a few times. This chain links TRBV9 with TRBJ1-2; 10 nucleotides match TRBD1. This CDR3 is 14 amino acids long. The V gene end was trimmed by 3 bases and the J gene end by 5 bases; junction bases not matched to a gene: 4. Germline CDR1 SGDLS, CDR2 YYNGEE. The CDR3 nucleotides are TGTGCCAGCAGCGACGGGACAGGGGCTTATGGCTACACCTTC. Protein: CASSDGTGAYGYTF.

The chain combines TRBV27 with TRBJ2-1; D is unresolved. The CDR3 length is 14 residues. The germline gives CDR1 MNHEY, CDR2 SMNVEV (reference sequence). V lost 2 bases and J lost 5, with 10 bases in between. Written as DNA, the CDR3 is TGTGCCAGCAGTTTAAGCCTACCGCACAATGAGCAGTTCTTC. Protein sequence: CASSLSLPHNEQFF.

The rearrangement joins TRBV6-1 to TRBJ1-1; 10 nucleotides agree with TRBD1. Germline-derived CDR1 and CDR2 are MNHNS and SASEGT. CDR3 length equals 15 residues. Trimming cost V 6 bases and J 5 bases; bases outside gene matches: 9. DNA for the CDR3: TGTGCCAGCAGGGCGACAGGGGGCCGGGAAACTGAAGCTTTCTTT. This gives the protein CASRATGGRETEAFF.

This clone was found a few times. The rearrangement joins TRBV2 to TRBJ2-7; D uncertain. CDR3 length equals 12 residues. Germline CDR1 and CDR2: SNHLY and FYNNEI. V was shortened by 4 bases and J by 2 bases, with 6 bases between the two germline ends. CDR3 sequence (DNA): TGTGCCAGCAGTGGAGAGACCTACGAGCAGTACTTC. This encodes CASSGETYEQYF.